Listed below are T cell receptor beta chains from one sample, sequenced in a study of neurological immune-mediated disorders. TCRdb itself ran the 5' RACE reads through MiXCR, one entry per CDR3 protein. The profile shows around 33,000 distinct CDR3 sequences, under 30% of them singletons. The specimen sequenced was CD4+ T cells from blood. The source is a man in his forties or fifties with HTLV-1-associated myelopathy (HAM/TSP). Both conserved end residues are part of each CDR3.

j_call | v_call | cdr3_aa
TRBJ2-3 | TRBV14 | CASSQNGVPTDTQYF
TRBJ2-7 | TRBV12-3/TRBV12-4 | CASSGKNRGSYEQYF
TRBJ1-2 | TRBV18 | CASSPGRDGYTF
TRBJ2-2 | TRBV10-3 | CAISEFPGSGELFF
TRBJ1-5 | TRBV20-1 | CSARVGSLSSNQPQHF
TRBJ1-4 | TRBV20-1 | CSAEKRGEKLFF
TRBJ1-6 | TRBV7-2 | CASSPLIYNSPLHF
TRBJ2-1 | TRBV6-5 | CASSSSTSGSGHEQFF
TRBJ1-2 | TRBV6-5 | CASSPWTENYGYTF
TRBJ2-3 | TRBV10-1 | CASSESMSAGDTQYF
TRBJ1-4 | TRBV6-5 | CASSPREGSNEKLFF
TRBJ1-2 | TRBV6-5 | CASRSKGRGYGYTF
TRBJ1-4 | TRBV5-1 | CASSSLTGNEKLFF
TRBJ1-1 | TRBV3-1 | CASAPVGSHTNTEAFF
TRBJ1-1 | TRBV5-6 | CASSGIGQPHTEAFF
TRBJ2-2 | TRBV5-1 | CASSLADRYTGELFF
TRBJ1-6 | TRBV20-1 | CSALLAGLLNSPLHF
TRBJ2-1 | TRBV20-1 | CRPTGGAGNEQFF
TRBJ2-2 | TRBV19 | CASSRSRNTGELFF
TRBJ1-2 | TRBV12-3/TRBV12-4 | CASTLSNYGYTF
TRBJ2-7 | TRBV6-1 | CASSRLAFSYEQYF
TRBJ2-5 | TRBV5-1 | CASSSGQGETQYF
TRBJ1-4 | TRBV12-3/TRBV12-4 | CASSLDRNEKLFF
TRBJ2-1 | TRBV28 | CASSPGTSEQFF
TRBJ1-5 | TRBV20-1 | CSARRVGNQPQHF
TRBJ1-1 | TRBV29-1 | CSGATTYTEAFF
TRBJ1-1 | TRBV7-8 | CASRRQQGNTEAFF
TRBJ2-3 | TRBV7-6 | CASRGGSTDTQYF
TRBJ2-1 | TRBV7-2 | CASVGVAHEQFF
TRBJ2-5 | TRBV3-1 | CASSQVGSGETQYF
TRBJ2-5 | TRBV20-1 | CSARDGGGREETQYF
TRBJ2-7 | TRBV12-3/TRBV12-4 | CASSSTSGPYEQYF
TRBJ2-7 | TRBV20-1 | CSARDNNRGYYEQYF
TRBJ1-4 | TRBV5-5 | CASSLGGTTNEKLFF
TRBJ2-7 | TRBV27 | CASSPAGLPYEQYF
TRBJ1-2 | TRBV20-1 | CSAVTDSFYTF
TRBJ2-5 | TRBV5-1 | CASRWGQGETQYF
TRBJ1-6 | TRBV18 | CASSPNWGSNSPLHF
TRBJ2-1 | TRBV20-1 | CSVATGGTNNEQFF
TRBJ1-1 | TRBV7-8 | CASSFFTQFGPREAFF
TRBJ2-7 | TRBV20-1 | CSAPKAQGEVREQYF
TRBJ1-2 | TRBV15 | CATSRDLVGTNYGYTF
TRBJ1-4 | TRBV11-2 | CASTPRTGGGGRNEKLFF
TRBJ2-1 | TRBV5-5 | CASRPTIQGYSYNEQFF
TRBJ1-4 | TRBV12-3/TRBV12-4 | CASSTEGAYNEKLFF
TRBJ2-1 | TRBV20-1 | CSANSGGAYNEQFF
TRBJ2-3 | TRBV12-3/TRBV12-4 | CASSFRTGASTDTQYF
TRBJ2-7 | TRBV29-1 | CSVEVTWSSSYEQYF
TRBJ1-2 | TRBV7-8 | CASTSPGQGGGYTF
TRBJ1-2 | TRBV29-1 | CSVAEGSYGYTF
TRBJ1-1 | TRBV5-1 | CASSFLSEAFF
TRBJ2-3 | TRBV20-1 | CSARGTSGGRRTDTQYF
TRBJ2-1 | TRBV5-1 | CASQLASSYNEQFF
TRBJ2-3 | TRBV7-9 | CASSFTVDTQYF
TRBJ1-5 | TRBV24-1 | CATQQAGSNQPQHF
TRBJ1-2 | TRBV20-1 | CSALHGTYGYTF